What follows is one T cell receptor (beta chain) and its context. What it binds is unknown. Germline CDR1 reads WSHSY; CDR2 reads SAAADI. The CDR3 totals 14 residues. Trimming took 6 bases from V and 4 from J; bases not matched to a gene: 8. These data are taken from a study of T-cell memory formation after mild COVID-19. The study's findings and limits: Among contracting clones, CD4+ were mainly CM/EM and CD8+ enriched in EMRA. Memory from before infection featured some responding clones, which suggests cross-reactive memory joined.

Constant-segment primers were used for 5'RACE, and the resulting TCR alpha and TCR beta cDNA libraries carried sample barcodes and UMIs. TCRdb redid the calling of the 5' RACE reads with MiXCR, one entry per CDR3 protein. Here the sample spans 50,000 or so distinct CDR3 sequences, 25% to 30% being singletons. The source is a man younger than 30 who had mild COVID-19 (a few samples of this study predate the infection). Cell type and time point are not known. This rearrangement joins TRBV10-2 to TRBJ2-5, with TRBD2 matching 7 bases. Sequenced sample: PBMCs or a T cell subset sorted from them (not recorded which). The CDR3 DNA is TGCGCCAGCAGCCCCGCGGGAGCAGGAGAGACCCAGTACTTC. Its translation: CASSPAGAGETQYF.